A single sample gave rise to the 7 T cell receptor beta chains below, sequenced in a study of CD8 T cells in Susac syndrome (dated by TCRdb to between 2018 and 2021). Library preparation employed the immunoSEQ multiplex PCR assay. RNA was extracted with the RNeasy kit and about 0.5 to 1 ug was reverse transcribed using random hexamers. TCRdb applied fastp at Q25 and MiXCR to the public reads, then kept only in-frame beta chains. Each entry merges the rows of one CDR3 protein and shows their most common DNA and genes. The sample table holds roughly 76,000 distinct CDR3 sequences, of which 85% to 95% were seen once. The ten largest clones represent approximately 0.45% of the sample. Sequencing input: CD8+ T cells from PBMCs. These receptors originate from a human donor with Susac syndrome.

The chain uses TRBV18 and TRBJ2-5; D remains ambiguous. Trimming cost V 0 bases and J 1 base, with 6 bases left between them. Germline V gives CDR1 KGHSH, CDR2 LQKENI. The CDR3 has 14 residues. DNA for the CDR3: TGTGCCAGCTCACCACCCCCGACCCAAGAGACCCAGTACTTC. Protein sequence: CASSPPPTQETQYF.

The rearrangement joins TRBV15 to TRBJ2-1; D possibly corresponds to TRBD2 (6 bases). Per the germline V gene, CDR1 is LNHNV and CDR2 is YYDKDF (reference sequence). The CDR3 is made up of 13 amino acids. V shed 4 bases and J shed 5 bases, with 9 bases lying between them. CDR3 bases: TGTGCCACCAGCAAAGCGGGCGACAATGAGCAGTTCTTC. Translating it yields CATSKAGDNEQFF.

The CDR3 loop reads CSASSIQNTEAFF. The CDR3 DNA is TGCAGTGCTTCCTCAATACAGAACACTGAAGCTTTCTTT. The chain uses TRBV20-1 and TRBJ1-1; D is undetermined. V was pared by 5 bases and J by 1 base, with 11 bases between. From germline, CDR1 is DFQATT and CDR2 SNEGSKA (reference sequence). The CDR3 totals 13 residues.

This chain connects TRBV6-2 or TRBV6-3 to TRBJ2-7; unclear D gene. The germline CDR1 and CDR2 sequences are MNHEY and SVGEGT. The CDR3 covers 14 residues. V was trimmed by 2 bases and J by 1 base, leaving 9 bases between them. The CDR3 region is CASSYGHPSYEQYF. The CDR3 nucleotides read TGTGCCAGCAGTTACGGCCACCCTTCCTACGAGCAGTACTTC.

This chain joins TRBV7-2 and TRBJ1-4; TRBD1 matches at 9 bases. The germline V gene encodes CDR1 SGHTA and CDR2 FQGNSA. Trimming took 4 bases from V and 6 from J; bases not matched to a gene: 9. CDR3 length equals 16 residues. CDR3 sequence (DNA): TGTGCCAGCAGCTGGAGGACAGGGGCAGCGGATGAAAAACTGTTTTTT. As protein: CASSWRTGAADEKLFF.

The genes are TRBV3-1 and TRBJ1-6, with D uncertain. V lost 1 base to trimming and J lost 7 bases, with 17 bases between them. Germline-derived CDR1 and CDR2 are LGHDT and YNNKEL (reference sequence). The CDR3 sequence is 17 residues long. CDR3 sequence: CASSQVFRQGSNSPLHF. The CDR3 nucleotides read TGTGCCAGCAGCCAAGTGTTCAGACAAGGCTCAAATTCACCCCTCCACTTT.

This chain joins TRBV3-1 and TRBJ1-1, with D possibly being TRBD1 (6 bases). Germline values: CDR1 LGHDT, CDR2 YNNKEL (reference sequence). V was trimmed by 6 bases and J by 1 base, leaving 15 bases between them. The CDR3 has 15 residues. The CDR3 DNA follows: TGTGCCAGCAGTCGCGGGACACGATCGAACACTGAAGCTTTCTTT. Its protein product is CASSRGTRSNTEAFF.